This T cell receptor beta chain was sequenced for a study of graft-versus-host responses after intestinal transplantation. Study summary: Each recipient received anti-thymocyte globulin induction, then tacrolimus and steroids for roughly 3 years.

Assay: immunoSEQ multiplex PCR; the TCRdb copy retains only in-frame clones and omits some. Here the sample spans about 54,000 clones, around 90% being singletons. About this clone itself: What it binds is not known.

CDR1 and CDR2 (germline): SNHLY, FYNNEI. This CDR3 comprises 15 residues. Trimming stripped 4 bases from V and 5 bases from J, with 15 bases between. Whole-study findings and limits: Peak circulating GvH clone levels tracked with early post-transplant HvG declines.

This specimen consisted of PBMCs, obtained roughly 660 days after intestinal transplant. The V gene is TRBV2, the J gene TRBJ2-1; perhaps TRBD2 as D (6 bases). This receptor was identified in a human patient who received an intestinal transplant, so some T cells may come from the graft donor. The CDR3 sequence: CASSVGGVWDNEQFF. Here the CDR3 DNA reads TGTGCCAGCAGTGTCGGCGGGGTTTGGGACAATGAGCAGTTCTTC. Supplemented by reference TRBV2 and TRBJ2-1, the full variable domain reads EPEVTQTPSHQVTQMGQEVILRCVPISNHLYFYWYRQILGQKVEFLVSFYNNEISEKSEIFDDQFSVERPDGSNFTLKIRSTKLEDSAMYFCASSVGGVWDNEQFFGPGTRLTVL.